A selection of T cell receptor beta chains follows, all from one sample in a study of T cell clonotyping in hematopoietic cell transplantation. Sequenced by immunoSEQ multiplex PCR; TCRdb stores in-frame clones only, minus some. Of 35,000 to 45,000 clones listed, around 95% are singletons. This specimen consisted of peripheral blood mononuclear cells, obtained before stem cell transplant. The receptors were gathered from a man aged 35 to 55 with chronic myeloid leukemia. Some clones in this sample may be carry-over from other donors' samples. The CDR3 runs from the conserved cysteine through the conserved F or W. Size is stated for part of the rows, as once, few or many counts, or as a class when the clone is expanded.

CDR3 protein: CASSYGRQINQPQHF; clone size: -; V gene: TRBV2; J gene: TRBJ1-5
CDR3 protein: CASSQEAQGITTQYF; clone size: -; V gene: TRBV4-3; J gene: TRBJ2-5
CDR3 protein: CASNRRRNTGELFF; clone size: -; V gene: TRBV7-9; J gene: TRBJ2-2
CDR3 protein: CASTPGTGSNYGYTF; clone size: -; V gene: TRBV19; J gene: TRBJ1-2
CDR3 protein: CASSLSGTSGVSGGDTQYF; clone size: -; V gene: TRBV13; J gene: TRBJ2-3
CDR3 protein: CASSSTSDRGASYEQYF; clone size: -; V gene: TRBV7-9; J gene: TRBJ2-7
CDR3 protein: CASIRGNPYEQYF; clone size: -; V gene: TRBV28; J gene: TRBJ2-7
CDR3 protein: CASSLRGTRTDTQYF; clone size: -; V gene: TRBV5-1; J gene: TRBJ2-3
CDR3 protein: CAWRSIGVYEQYF; clone size: once; V gene: TRBV30; J gene: TRBJ2-7
CDR3 protein: CASSLRVSRQPQHF; clone size: -; V gene: TRBV5-6; J gene: TRBJ1-5
CDR3 protein: CASSVSLPPLGGKIYNEQFF; clone size: -; V gene: TRBV9; J gene: TRBJ2-1
CDR3 protein: CATPERSHCRPQHF; clone size: -; V gene: TRBV21-1; J gene: TRBJ1-5
CDR3 protein: CASSSDRRDTQYF; clone size: -; V gene: TRBV5-1; J gene: TRBJ2-3
CDR3 protein: CASSGGGQGVLYNYGYTF; clone size: -; V gene: TRBV5-4; J gene: TRBJ1-2
CDR3 protein: CASSLAHRGSTEAFF; clone size: -; V gene: TRBV7-2; J gene: TRBJ1-1
CDR3 protein: CASSPGGAGSVRGYTF; clone size: -; V gene: TRBV18; J gene: TRBJ1-2
CDR3 protein: CASSGGWSYSPLHF; clone size: -; V gene: TRBV25-1; J gene: TRBJ1-6
CDR3 protein: CASIDRGNNSPLHF; clone size: -; V gene: TRBV5-8; J gene: TRBJ1-6